This TCR beta chain was recovered during a study of OX40 agonist ivuxolimab in advanced cancers. Describing the broader study: The costimulatory receptor OX40 (CD134) was targeted by ivuxolimab, a fully human IgG2 agonistic monoclonal antibody. Intravenous ivuxolimab was administered to patients every 2 weeks at six dose levels: 0.01, 0.1, 0.3, 1.5, 3 and 10 mg/kg. Among the approximately 50 dose-escalation patients, around 20 had hepatocellular carcinoma, approximately 15 melanoma, 9 renal cell carcinoma and 9 head and neck cancer. The dose-escalation cohort was around 83% male with a mean age of around 62 years, ranging from roughly 20 to 80. Prior anti-PD-1, anti-PD-L1 or anti-CTLA-4 therapy was permitted, and checkpoint inhibitors had been received by more than 35% of dose-escalation patients. Three dose-escalation patients achieved partial responses, one with hepatocellular carcinoma and two with cutaneous melanoma. Peripheral TCRbeta sequencing aimed to test whether ivuxolimab altered TCR sequence diversity and caused clonal T-cell expansion. The paper covers the monotherapy dose-escalation part of the phase I ivuxolimab trial, which included N = 52 patients.

Genomic DNA was extracted from sorted cells for sequencing of the TCRbeta CDR3 region. TCRbeta CDR3 regions were sequenced using the immunoSEQ Assay. TCRdb took over this immuneACCESS table, retaining in-frame rearrangements with V and J assigned. Such tables are incomplete; in checked studies, under half of the missing clones stem from an unresolved V gene, and the remainder is unexplained. This sample is represented by 20,000 or so clones; almost 85% of them were singletons. 25% to 40% of the sample goes to the ten largest clones. The trial excluded patients who had a history of autoimmune disease or who were on systemic immunosuppression. Peripheral blood for TCR sequencing was collected from all dose cohorts at baseline, on cycle 4 day 1, and on cycle 7 day 1. The samples were drawn from a first-in-human, open-label, multicenter phase I dose-escalation trial of ivuxolimab. Adults with locally advanced or metastatic melanoma, renal cell carcinoma, hepatocellular carcinoma or head and neck squamous cell carcinoma were enrolled in the trial. Before TCR sequencing, CD4+ and CD8+ T cells were separately sorted from peripheral blood.

Of note for this clone: The clone's antigen remains unknown. It has no much larger one-base neighbor in the sample; base qualities were not kept.

From cysteine to phenylalanine, the CDR3 is 14 amino acids long. The read is trimmed to its CDR3 DNA, 42 bases read in frame from base 1. From V the trimming removes 0 bases and from J it removes 3 bases, while the gene matches leave 1 base of the junction unaccounted for. CDR1 and CDR2 are read off the germline V gene as SGHTA and FQGNSA. The study at large found these results: After ivuxolimab, CD8+ T cells had more expanded clones than CD4+ T cells on average. The antigen specificity of the peripheral T cells that underwent clonal expansion was not determined. At doses of 0.1 to 3.0 mg/kg, clonal expansion of both CD4+ and CD8+ blood T cells was observed from baseline to week 6. Low levels of normalized T-cell clonal expansion were also seen in some patients who did not respond. In the 0.1-3.0 mg/kg groups, partial responders were among the patients with the lowest normalized peripheral clonal expansion, particularly in CD8+ T cells.

In this chain, TRBV7-2 is recombined with TRBJ2-5, with 7 middle bases fitting TRBD2. The specimen comprised CD4+ or CD8+ T cells sorted from blood, sampled in a trial of the OX40 agonist ivuxolimab. This receptor was obtained from an adult with an advanced solid tumor such as melanoma, head and neck, liver or kidney cancer. CDR3 protein: CASSLAGGEETQYF. In nucleotide form, the sequence is TGTGCCAGCAGCTTAGCGGGGGGGGAAGAGACCCAGTACTTC.